This T cell receptor (beta chain) is drawn from a study of Ad26.COV2.S vaccination and SARS-CoV-2 variants. Study findings and constraints: Non-spike TCR breadth showed similarity between vaccine and placebo recipients.

Clones were read by immunoSEQ multiplex PCR, and TCRdb kept only the in-frame ones, dropping some. The data show about 680,000 clones, with more than 80% seen just once and approximately 1.5% held by the top ten. This clone appeared a few times. The antigen is unknown. In germline, CDR1 is SGHRS, CDR2 YFSETQ. The CDR3 length is 16 residues. V lost 4 bases to trimming and J lost 2 bases; unmatched junction nucleotides: 1. As for treatment: some 20 received Ad26.COV2.S at low or high dose, single or two shots; 5 received placebo; per-sample allocation not given. Sampling occurred on day 63 after the first vaccine or placebo injection. Cohort 1b enrolled adults aged 18-55 years in Boston. Ad26 vector vaccine expressed Wuhan-strain SARS-CoV-2 spike.

This material consisted of peripheral blood, taken in a trial of Ad26.COV2.S vaccine versus placebo. The receptor was derived from a person aged 18-65 years who received the Ad26.COV2.S COVID-19 vaccine or a placebo. The chain links TRBV5-1 to TRBJ2-1; 15 nucleotides match TRBD2. The CDR3 DNA reads TGCGCCAGCAGCGGACTAGCGGGAGGGACCTACAATGAGCAGTTCTTC. Its translation: CASSGLAGGTYNEQFF. Full variable domain (remainder filled in from reference TRBV5-1 and TRBJ2-1): KAGVTQTPRYLIKTRGQQVTLSCSPISGHRSVSWYQQTPGQGLQFLFEYFSETQRNKGNFPGRFSGRQFSNSRSEMNVSTLELGDSALYLCASSGLAGGTYNEQFFGPGTRLTVL.